This T cell receptor beta chain was identified during a study of OX40 agonist ivuxolimab in advanced cancers. Only in-frame clones appear in the TCRdb table, and some are missing; sequencing was by immunoSEQ multiplex PCR. The sample yields some 32,000 clones, approximately 84% seen once. About this clone itself: Its antigen is not known.

Trimming at V came to 3 bases and at J to 0 bases, leaving 1 base not matched to a gene. The germline V gene encodes CDR1 SGDLS and CDR2 YYNGEE. CDR3 length: 14 amino acids. Study observations and caveats: On average, a greater number of expanded clones characterised CD8+ T cells relative to CD4+. Blood T cells, both CD4+ and CD8+, expanded clonally by week 6 at 0.1 to 3.0 mg/kg.

This sample comprised CD4+ or CD8+ T cells sorted from blood, obtained in a trial of the OX40 agonist ivuxolimab. This sequence joins TRBV9 and TRBJ2-7; 9 bases are a match to TRBD1. The clonotype was recovered from an adult with an advanced solid tumor such as melanoma, head and neck, liver or kidney cancer. The DNA for the CDR3 is TGTGCCAGCAGCGAGACAGGGGGCTCCTACGAGCAGTACTTC. Encoded protein: CASSETGGSYEQYF.